Presented here are 17 T cell receptor beta chains from one specimen sequenced in a study of memory CD4+ T cells and cytomegalovirus serostatus. Single viable CD3+CD4+CD8-CD45RO+ cells were sorted as the memory CD4+ T cells. Clones were sequenced by immunoSEQ multiplex PCR, and TCRdb holds only the in-frame ones, with some missing. The table records 60,000 to 70,000 clones, more than 75% of them present only once. The source material was memory CD4+ T cells from blood. The source of these receptors is an adult in good health and CMV-seropositive.

The genes are TRBV5-1 and TRBJ2-7, with 7 bases matching TRBD2. This CDR3 region has 14 residues. Losses at the gene ends were 5 bases for V and 0 bases for J; bases not matched to a gene: 5. Germline-derived CDR1 and CDR2 are SGHRS and YFSETQ. CDR3 coding DNA: TGCGCCAGCAGAACCGGGACTAACTCCTACGAGCAGTACTTC. It specifies CASRTGTNSYEQYF.

A single count supports this clone. The V gene is TRBV10-1, the J gene TRBJ2-1; TRBD2 matches 7 bases. CDR1 and CDR2 from the germline V gene are WNHNN and SYGVQD (reference sequence). The CDR3 has 15 residues. The trim removed 3 bases at V and 3 bases at J, leaving 5 bases unmatched. The CDR3 region is CASSDLRESYNEQFF. The CDR3 coding sequence is TGCGCCAGCAGTGACTTGCGGGAGAGCTACAATGAGCAGTTCTTC.

The chain carries TRBV2 and TRBJ1-2, with a tentative D call TRBD1 (6 bases). The CDR3 extends over 17 amino acids. Germline loops: CDR1 SNHLY, CDR2 FYNNEI. V lost 8 bases to trimming and J lost 4 bases, with 26 bases between them. The CDR3 here is CASRLGVGTHLFYGYTF. CDR3 bases: TGTGCCAGCCGATTAGGTGTGGGGACACATTTATTCTATGGCTACACCTTC.

The V and J genes are TRBV7-2 and TRBJ1-4, with TRBD1 as a possible D gene (6 bases). CDR3 length: 15 amino acids. V lost 3 bases to trimming and J lost 7 bases, with 15 bases between them. Germline V CDR1 and CDR2: SGHTA, FQGNSA. CDR3 amino acids: CASSLGDTDGEKLFF. CDR3 coding DNA: TGTGCCAGCAGCTTGGGGGACACCGATGGTGAAAAACTGTTTTTT.

This clone has a handful of counts. The chain recombines TRBV5-8 with TRBJ1-1; no firm D call. The V end lost 1 base, the J end lost 1 base, and 14 bases lay between the germline ends. The CDR3 is 16 amino acids. Germline assignment: CDR1 SGHTS and CDR2 YDEGEE. CDR3 protein: CASSLSPRQRNTEAFF. The CDR3 nucleotides are TGTGCCAGCAGCTTGTCTCCGCGGCAGCGGAACACTGAAGCTTTCTTT.

The V and J genes are TRBV4-1 and TRBJ1-3; 11 bases map to TRBD1. Per the germline V gene, CDR1 is MGHRA and CDR2 is YSYEKL. V was pared by 4 bases and J by 2 bases, with 7 bases of the junction left unmatched. The CDR3 consists of 17 residues. The CDR3 reads CASSPLGQGATGNTIYF. The CDR3 DNA sequence: TGCGCCAGCAGCCCCTTAGGACAGGGGGCAACTGGAAACACCATATATTTT.

This chain links TRBV6-1 with TRBJ2-4; TRBD1 matches 8 bases. Germline CDR1 and CDR2: MNHNS and SASEGT. This CDR3 is 16 amino acids long. V trimming: 0 bases; J trimming: 0 bases; junction bases outside the gene matches: 1. The CDR3 loop reads CASSEAGTGAKNIQYF. The CDR3 bases are TGTGCCAGCAGTGAAGCAGGGACAGGAGCCAAAAACATTCAGTACTTC.

The chain employs TRBV4-2 and TRBJ2-1, with 11 nucleotides matching TRBD2. CDR3 length: 16 amino acids. CDR1 LGHNA and CDR2 YNFKEQ come from the germline V gene. With V trimmed by 2 bases and J by 5 bases, 5 bases remained unmatched. CDR3 in amino acids: CASSQKTSGINNEQFF. DNA for the CDR3: TGTGCCAGCAGCCAAAAGACTAGCGGGATAAACAATGAGCAGTTCTTC.

The chain is built from TRBV5-1 and TRBJ2-7; perhaps TRBD1 as D (6 bases). The germline gives CDR1 SGHRS, CDR2 YFSETQ. The CDR3 loop spans 13 amino acids. Deletions cut 0 bases from V and 7 bases from J, with 11 bases between. This CDR3 reads CASSLGTDREQYF. The CDR3 nucleotides read TGCGCCAGCAGCTTGGGGACAGATCGAGAGCAGTACTTC.

This chain joins TRBV28 and TRBJ1-1, with D possibly TRBD1 on 5 matching bases. CDR1 MDHEN and CDR2 SYDVKM come from the germline V gene. The CDR3 totals 13 residues. Trimming removed 6 bases at V and 5 bases at J, with 13 bases between. The CDR3 DNA is TGTGCCAGCAGGAACTCAGGGAAAACTGAAGCTTTCTTT. Its protein is CASRNSGKTEAFF. The full variable domain, rest sourced from reference TRBV28 and TRBJ1-1, is DVKVTQSSRYLVKRTGEKVFLECVQDMDHENMFWYRQDPGLGLRLIYFSYDVKMKEKGDIPEGYSVSREKKERFSLILESASTNQTSMYLCASRNSGKTEAFFGQGTRLTVV.

The gene calls are TRBV5-8 and TRBJ2-3, with TRBD2 identical over 15 bases. The CDR3 covers 18 residues. V lost 3 bases, J lost 6 bases, and 11 bases stayed unmatched. Germline-derived CDR1 and CDR2 are SGHTS and YDEGEE. CDR3 coding DNA: TGTGCCAGCAGCTCCCTTTCAGGACTAGCGGGGGGGCTGGATACGCAGTATTTT. It specifies CASSSLSGLAGGLDTQYF. Drawing the rest from reference TRBV5-8 and TRBJ2-3, the complete variable domain is EAGVTQSPTHLIKTRGQQATLRCSPISGHTSVYWYQQALGLGLQFLLWYDEGEERNRGNFPPRFSGRQFPNYSSELNVNALELEDSALYLCASSSLSGLAGGLDTQYFGPGTRLTVL.

The V and J genes are TRBV5-1 and TRBJ2-3; 7 bases are a match to TRBD2. CDR1 and CDR2 from the germline V gene are SGHRS and YFSETQ. The length of the CDR3 is 16 residues. With V trimmed by 0 bases and J by 2 bases, 6 bases remained unmatched. CDR3 sequence reads: CASSLVGRDYTDTQYF. In nucleotides, the CDR3 is TGCGCCAGCAGCTTGGTAGGCAGGGACTACACAGATACGCAGTATTTT.

V usage is TRBV27 and J usage is TRBJ2-7; TRBD1 agrees at 12 bases. The germline gives CDR1 MNHEY, CDR2 SMNVEV (reference sequence). J lost 7 bases, V lost 5 bases, and 9 bases had no gene match. The CDR3 spans 15 residues. The CDR3 region is CASSPPGQGAREQYF. The CDR3, as DNA: TGTGCCAGCAGTCCTCCGGGACAGGGGGCAAGGGAGCAGTACTTC.

The J gene is TRBJ2-7, the V gene TRBV4-2, with D tentatively TRBD2 (6 bases). Trimming stripped 0 bases from V and 7 bases from J, with 10 bases between. The CDR3 extends over 13 amino acids. From germline, CDR1 is LGHNA and CDR2 YNFKEQ. The CDR3 loop is CASSQDEGREQYF. The CDR3 nucleotides read TGTGCCAGCAGCCAAGATGAGGGGAGGGAGCAGTACTTC.

The count of this clone is one. This chain connects TRBV28 to TRBJ2-1; D ambiguous. The V end lost 2 bases, the J end lost 2 bases, and 1 base lay between the germline ends. The CDR3 runs 12 residues. CDR1 is MDHEN, CDR2 SYDVKM, per germline. The CDR3 sequence: CASSLTYNEQFF. Here the CDR3 DNA reads TGTGCCAGCAGTTTAACCTACAATGAGCAGTTCTTC. The whole variable domain, remainder taken from reference TRBV28 and TRBJ2-1, is DVKVTQSSRYLVKRTGEKVFLECVQDMDHENMFWYRQDPGLGLRLIYFSYDVKMKEKGDIPEGYSVSREKKERFSLILESASTNQTSMYLCASSLTYNEQFFGPGTRLTVL.

CDR3 residues: CASSEADYEQYF. CDR3 sequence (DNA): TGTGCCAGCTCTGAAGCGGACTACGAGCAGTACTTC. The rearrangement uses TRBV18 and TRBJ2-7; D is perhaps TRBD2 (5 bases). Germline lookup yields CDR1 KGHSH and CDR2 LQKENI. The CDR3 consists of 12 residues. The V and J ends lost 6 bases and 3 bases respectively, with 9 bases between them.

V is TRBV5-6 and J is TRBJ1-2, with 9 bases fitting TRBD1. Germline lookup yields CDR1 SGHDT and CDR2 YYEEEE. The CDR3 is 14 residues long. The ends lost 4 bases at V and 8 bases at J; junction bases unmatched: 9. CDR3 sequence: CASSRGTGKGGYTF. The CDR3 coding sequence is TGTGCCAGCAGCCGAGGGACAGGGAAAGGAGGCTACACCTTC.